The entry below gives a single T cell receptor (beta chain) sequence along with its context. The entry originates in a study of technical replicates of blood from a few donors. Looked up from germline, CDR1 is SQVTM and CDR2 is ANQGSEA. V was pared by 0 bases and J by 4 bases, with 0 bases of the junction left unmatched. The CDR3 has 12 amino acids. Measured with immunoSEQ multiplex PCR; TCRdb has only the in-frame clones, and not every one. The repertoire holds tens of thousands of clones, with about 88% as singletons. This chain links TRBV29-1 with TRBJ2-7; 7 bases agree with TRBD2. Material for sequencing was PBMCs. The TCR comes from a human donor in good health. Some clones in this sample may be carry-over from other donors' samples. The CDR3 loop reads CSVEEGGYEQYF. The CDR3 region has the DNA TGCAGCGTTGAAGAGGGAGGGTACGAGCAGTACTTC.